This record looks at one T cell receptor beta chain sequence and its context. The table lists this clone with a count of one. What this receptor recognizes is not known. No much larger clone is present one base from it, and per-base qualities are unavailable. The sample comes from a study of T cell responses to AZD1222 COVID-19 vaccine (dated by TCRdb to the early 2020s). A note on the overall study: TCR sequencing covered 230 to 250 trial participants: 200 to 210 given two doses of AZD1222 and approximately 26 given two doses of MenACWY control vaccine. Trial participants were enrolled by age into 18-55, 56-69 and 70-plus year subgroups, with about 150, 28 and 57 TCR-sequenced participants respectively. The study at large found these results: The whole spike protein was spanned by vaccine-associated CD4 TCRs, and dominant responses were seen in regions 160-218 and 743-854. In the small 56-69-year group, the increase in depth fell short of significance, most likely because of low power. Spike-specific TCR breadth and depth rose significantly after two AZD1222 doses compared with day 0 and with MenACWY recipients. Most participants were white British and females outnumbered males, and the authors suggested that clonal diversity may have been underestimated. Conclusions about previously exposed vaccinees were limited because only 5 or 6 AZD1222 recipients were SARS-CoV-2 seropositive at baseline. Reportedly, close to half of the unique spike-specific TCRs recognized epitopes lying outside the regions that are mutated in the B.1.351 and B.1.1.7 variants. Because no day 14 peak-response samples were available, repertoires were characterized only after the peak T cell response.

The CDR3 regions of human TCRbeta chains were analyzed by immunosequencing. In the authors' own workflow: TCRs in the repertoires were matched against a reference library of SARS-CoV-2-specific TCRs that had been generated with the MIRA antigen-specificity platform. Breadth was defined as the fraction of unique TCRs that were SARS-CoV-2-associated. Depth was defined as the fraction of total T cells that were SARS-CoV-2-associated. Using the MIRA data, every spike-specific TCR was mapped to the spike region that the TCR reacted to and assigned to either a CD4 or a CD8 class. Log10-transformed breadth and depth values were compared by one-way ANOVA with Sidak's multiple comparisons tests. This is the immuneACCESS table as TCRdb keeps it, with only in-frame sequences that have V and J called. A part of the clones is gone; compared with another copy, unresolved V genes explain less than half, and the rest is unexplained. The V and J calls and clone size come from that table; D and trimming were worked out from the DNA. This sample lists about 88,000 clones; roughly nine tenths were detected once. The ten top clones hold 4.5% to 5% of the sample.

Per the publication, the time point label means: about 28 days (+/-7) after the second vaccine dose. AZD1222 recipients whose second dose came at about 4 weeks and those whose second dose came at about 12 weeks were combined into one group, since spike-specific TCR depth and breadth did not differ between the two schedules. The vaccinee samples were drawn from two UK trials, COV001 and COV002, one of which was a single-blind randomized controlled phase 2/3 trial testing AZD1222 (ChAdOx1 nCoV-19) in healthy adults. Trial participant PBMC samples were collected at day 0 and day 28 after the second dose for TCRbeta chain sequencing. Source: peripheral blood, taken 28 days after the second AZD1222 dose. The receptor was isolated from an adult who received the AZD1222 COVID-19 vaccine.

The DNA reads as follows: TGTGCCAGCAGCCAAGATGAGGGTGGCTACACCTTC. Its protein is CASSQDEGGYTF. Rearrangement joined TRBV3-1 (or the pseudogene TRBV3-2) to TRBJ1-2; no D gene is confidently identified. Trimming removed 0 bases from V and 7 bases from J, leaving 6 bases between the germline ends. The CDR3 contains 12 residues, cysteine and phenylalanine counted. CDR3 DNA is the only sequence kept; it has 36 bases, read in frame from the first base. In the germline V gene (reference sequence), CDR1 corresponds to LGHDT and CDR2 to YNNKEL.